These 8 T cell receptor beta chains came from one sample sequenced in a study of identifying expanded T cells in peripheral blood (dated by TCRdb to between 2018 and 2021). Preparation of the library involved the immunoSEQ multiplex PCR assay. Held by TCRdb, this immuneACCESS table contains in-frame sequences only and omits some clones. Under half of the omission traces to an unresolved V gene where checked; the cause of the rest is unknown. Recorded for this sample are approximately 120,000 clones; about 88% of them occurred a single time. 7.5% to 10% of the sample is held by the ten biggest clonotypes. Sequencing input: blood. All receptors derive from a person aged 18 to 75 in good health.

In its sample, this clone was seen once. The chain is built from TRBV7-3 and TRBJ2-3, with 10 bases that match TRBD2. The CDR3 extends over 14 amino acids. Per germline, CDR1 SGHTA and CDR2 FQGTGA. With 5 bases clipped from V and 6 bases from J, the junction kept 5 bases outside the gene matches. The CDR3 protein is CASSRTSGSDTQYF. CDR3 nucleotides: TGTGCCAGCAGCCGGACTAGCGGAAGCGATACGCAGTATTTT.

This chain links TRBV6-5 with TRBJ2-7; possible D gene TRBD1, 6 bases. The CDR3 has 15 residues. V lost 1 base and J 1 base, leaving 11 bases between the germline ends. The germline V gene encodes CDR1 MNHEY and CDR2 SVGAGI. The CDR3 DNA follows: TGTGCCAGCAGTTACTTCCTGACAGGTTCCTACGAGCAGTACTTC. It specifies CASSYFLTGSYEQYF.

This sequence joins TRBV6-5 and TRBJ1-4, with D possibly TRBD1 on 6 matching bases. The CDR3 consists of 13 residues. Trimming left V 5 bases short and J 8 bases short, with 12 bases between. Germline V CDR1 and CDR2: MNHEY, SVGAGI. CDR3 coding DNA: TGTGCCAGCAGTCTACAGGGAGAAGAAAAACTGTTTTTT. It translates to CASSLQGEEKLFF.

This rearrangement joins TRBV28 to TRBJ1-2; D is ambiguous. The V end lost 2 bases, the J end lost 8 bases, and 15 bases lay between the germline ends. The CDR3 is 14 amino acids. Germline CDR1 MDHEN, CDR2 SYDVKM. CDR3 amino acids: CASSLREGLRGYTF. The DNA of the CDR3 is TGTGCCAGCAGTTTAAGGGAGGGCCTGAGGGGCTACACCTTC.

The V call is TRBV5-6, the J call TRBJ2-7; D perhaps matches TRBD1 (5 bases). The germline gives CDR1 SGHDT, CDR2 YYEEEE. The CDR3 totals 13 residues. Deletions cut 4 bases from V and 4 bases from J, with 12 bases between. Here the CDR3 reads CASSRTRGYEQYF. The CDR3 coding sequence is TGTGCCAGCAGCCGAACAAGGGGTTACGAGCAGTACTTC.

This chain connects TRBV7-2 to TRBJ2-3, with 11 bases fitting TRBD2. The germline V gene encodes CDR1 SGHTA and CDR2 FQGNSA. This CDR3 comprises 15 residues. Trimming took 5 bases from V and 3 from J; bases not matched to a gene: 4. As DNA, the CDR3 is TGTGCCAGCAGCCCGACTAGCGGGGCAACAGATACGCAGTATTTT. Its protein product is CASSPTSGATDTQYF.

V and J are TRBV19 and TRBJ1-5, with D tentatively TRBD1 (5 bases). The CDR3 consists of 17 residues. CDR1 LNHDA and CDR2 SQIVND come from the germline V gene (reference sequence). V lost 5 bases and J lost 2, with 19 bases in between. This CDR3 is CASSSRVASGGNQPQHF. CDR3 nucleotides: TGTGCCAGTAGTTCCAGGGTCGCTTCGGGGGGCAATCAGCCCCAGCATTTT.

The V call is TRBV4-3, the J call TRBJ1-3; D may be TRBD1 (6 bases). The V end was cut by 5 bases, the J end by 0 bases, with 11 bases between. There are 15 residues in the CDR3. Germline loops: CDR1 LGHNA, CDR2 YSLEER. The CDR3 DNA is TGCGCCAGCAGCAACAGGGTCGGCTCTGGAAACACCATATATTTT. It encodes CASSNRVGSGNTIYF.